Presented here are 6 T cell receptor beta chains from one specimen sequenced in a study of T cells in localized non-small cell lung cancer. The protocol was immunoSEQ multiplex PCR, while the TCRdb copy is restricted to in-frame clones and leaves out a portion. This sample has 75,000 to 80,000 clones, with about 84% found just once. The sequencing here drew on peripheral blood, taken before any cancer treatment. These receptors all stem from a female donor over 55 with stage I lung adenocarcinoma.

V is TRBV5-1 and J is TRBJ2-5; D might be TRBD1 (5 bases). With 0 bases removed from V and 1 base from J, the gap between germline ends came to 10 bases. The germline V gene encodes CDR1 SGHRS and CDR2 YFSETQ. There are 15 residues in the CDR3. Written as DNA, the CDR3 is TGCGCCAGCAGCTTGGTAGGCGACAGCCAAGAGACCCAGTACTTC. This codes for CASSLVGDSQETQYF.

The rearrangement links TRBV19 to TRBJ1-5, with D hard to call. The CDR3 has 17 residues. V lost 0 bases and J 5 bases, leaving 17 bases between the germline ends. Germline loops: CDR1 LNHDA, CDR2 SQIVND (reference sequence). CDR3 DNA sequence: TGTGCCAGTAGTATAGATAGTGGGTCCGGGGTCCATCAGCCCCAGCATTTT. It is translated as CASSIDSGSGVHQPQHF.

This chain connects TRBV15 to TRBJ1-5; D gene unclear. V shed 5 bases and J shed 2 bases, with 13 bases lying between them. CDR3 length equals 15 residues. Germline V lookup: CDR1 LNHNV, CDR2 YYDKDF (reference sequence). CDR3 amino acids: CATSADRRGNQPQHF. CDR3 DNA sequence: TGTGCCACCAGCGCAGACCGACGGGGCAATCAGCCCCAGCATTTT.

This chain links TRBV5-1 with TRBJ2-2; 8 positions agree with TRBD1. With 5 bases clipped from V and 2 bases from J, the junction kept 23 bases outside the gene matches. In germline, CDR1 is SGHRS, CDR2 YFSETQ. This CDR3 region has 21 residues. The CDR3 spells CASRKSGTGGSAGRNTGELFF. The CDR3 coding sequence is TGCGCCAGCAGGAAATCGGGGACAGGTGGATCGGCAGGCCGAAACACCGGGGAGCTGTTTTTT.

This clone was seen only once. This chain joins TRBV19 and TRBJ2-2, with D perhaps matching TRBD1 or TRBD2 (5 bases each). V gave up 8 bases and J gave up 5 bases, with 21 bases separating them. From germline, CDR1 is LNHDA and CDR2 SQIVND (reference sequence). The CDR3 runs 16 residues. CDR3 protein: CASHHRSGPRTGELFF. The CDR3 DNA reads TGTGCCAGTCACCACCGATCGGGGCCCCGAACCGGGGAGCTGTTTTTT. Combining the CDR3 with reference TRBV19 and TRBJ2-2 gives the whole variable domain DGGITQSPKYLFRKEGQNVTLSCEQNLNHDAMYWYRQDPGQGLRLIYYSQIVNDFQKGDIAEGYSVSREKKESFPLTVTSAQKNPTAFYLCASHHRSGPRTGELFFGEGSRLTVL.

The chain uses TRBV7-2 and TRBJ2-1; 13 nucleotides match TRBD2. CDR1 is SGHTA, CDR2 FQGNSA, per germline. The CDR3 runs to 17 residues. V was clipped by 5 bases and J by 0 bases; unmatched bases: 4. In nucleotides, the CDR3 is TGTGCCAGCAGCACGACTAGCGGGAGGATCTCCTACAATGAGCAGTTCTTC. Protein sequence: CASSTTSGRISYNEQFF. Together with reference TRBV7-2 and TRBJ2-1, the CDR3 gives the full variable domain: GAGVSQSPSNKVTEKGKDVELRCDPISGHTALYWYRQSLGQGLEFLIYFQGNSAPDKSGLPSDRFSAERTGGSVSTLTIQRTQQEDSAVYLCASSTTSGRISYNEQFFGPGTRLTVL.